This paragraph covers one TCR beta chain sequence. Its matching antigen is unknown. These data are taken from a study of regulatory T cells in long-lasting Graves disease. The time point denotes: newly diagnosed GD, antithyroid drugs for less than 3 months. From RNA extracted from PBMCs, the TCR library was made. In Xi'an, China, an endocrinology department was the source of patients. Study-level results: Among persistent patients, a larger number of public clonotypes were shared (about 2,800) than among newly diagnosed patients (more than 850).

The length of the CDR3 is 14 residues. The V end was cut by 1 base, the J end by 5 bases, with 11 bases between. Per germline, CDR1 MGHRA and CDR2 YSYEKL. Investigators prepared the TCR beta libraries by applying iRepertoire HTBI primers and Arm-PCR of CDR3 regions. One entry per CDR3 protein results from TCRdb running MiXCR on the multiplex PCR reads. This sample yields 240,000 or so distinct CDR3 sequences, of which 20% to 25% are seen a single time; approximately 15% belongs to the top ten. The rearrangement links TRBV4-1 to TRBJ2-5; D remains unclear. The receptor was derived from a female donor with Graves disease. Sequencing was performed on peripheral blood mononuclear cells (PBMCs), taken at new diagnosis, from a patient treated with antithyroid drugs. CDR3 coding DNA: TGCGCCAGCAGCCAAGCTCCCTTGGGGGAGACCCAGTACTTC. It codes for CASSQAPLGETQYF.